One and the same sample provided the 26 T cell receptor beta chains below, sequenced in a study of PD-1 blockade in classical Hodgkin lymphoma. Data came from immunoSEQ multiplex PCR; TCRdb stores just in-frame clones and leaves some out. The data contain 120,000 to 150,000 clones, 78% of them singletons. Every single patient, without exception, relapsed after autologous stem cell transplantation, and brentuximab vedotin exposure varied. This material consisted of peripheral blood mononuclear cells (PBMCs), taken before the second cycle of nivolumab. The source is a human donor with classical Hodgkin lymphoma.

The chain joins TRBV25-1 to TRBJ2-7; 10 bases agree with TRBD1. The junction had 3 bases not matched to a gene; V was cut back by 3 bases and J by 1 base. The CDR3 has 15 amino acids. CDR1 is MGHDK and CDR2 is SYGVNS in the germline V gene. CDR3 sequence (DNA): TGTGCCAGCAGTGATTGGGGACAGGGGTCCTACGAGCAGTACTTC. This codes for CASSDWGQGSYEQYF.

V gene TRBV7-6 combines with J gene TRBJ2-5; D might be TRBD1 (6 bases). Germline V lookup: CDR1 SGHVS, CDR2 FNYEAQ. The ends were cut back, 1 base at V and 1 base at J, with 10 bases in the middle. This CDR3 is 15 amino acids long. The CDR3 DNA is TGTGCCAGCAGCTTAGGACAGGTTGGCCAAGAGACCCAGTACTTC. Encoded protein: CASSLGQVGQETQYF.

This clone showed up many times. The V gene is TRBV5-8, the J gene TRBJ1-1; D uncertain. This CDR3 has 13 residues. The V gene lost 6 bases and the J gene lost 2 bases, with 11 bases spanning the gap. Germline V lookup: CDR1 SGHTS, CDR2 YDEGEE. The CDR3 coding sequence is TGTGCCAGCACCAGCGACGACAACACTGAAGCTTTCTTT. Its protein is CASTSDDNTEAFF. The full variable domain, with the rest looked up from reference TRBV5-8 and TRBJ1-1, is EAGVTQSPTHLIKTRGQQATLRCSPISGHTSVYWYQQALGLGLQFLLWYDEGEERNRGNFPPRFSGRQFPNYSSELNVNALELEDSALYLCASTSDDNTEAFFGQGTRLTVV.

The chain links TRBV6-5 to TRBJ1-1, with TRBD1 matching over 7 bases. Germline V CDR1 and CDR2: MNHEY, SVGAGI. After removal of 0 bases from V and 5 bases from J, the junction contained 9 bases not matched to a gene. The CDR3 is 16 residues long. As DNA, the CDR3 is TGTGCCAGCAGTTACTCAGGTACAGGGGTGGGGACTGAAGCTTTCTTT. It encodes CASSYSGTGVGTEAFF.

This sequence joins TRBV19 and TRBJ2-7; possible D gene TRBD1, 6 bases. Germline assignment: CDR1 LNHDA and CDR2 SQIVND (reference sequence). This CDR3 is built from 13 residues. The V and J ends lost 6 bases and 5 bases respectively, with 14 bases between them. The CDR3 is CASSRTESDEQYF. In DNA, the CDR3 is TGTGCCAGTAGCCGGACAGAATCGGACGAGCAGTACTTC.

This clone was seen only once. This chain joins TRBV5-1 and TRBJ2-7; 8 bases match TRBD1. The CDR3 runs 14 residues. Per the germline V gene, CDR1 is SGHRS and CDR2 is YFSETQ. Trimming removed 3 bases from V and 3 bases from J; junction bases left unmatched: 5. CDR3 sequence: CASSYSGGSYEQYF. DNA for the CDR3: TGCGCCAGCAGCTATTCAGGGGGCAGCTACGAGCAGTACTTC.

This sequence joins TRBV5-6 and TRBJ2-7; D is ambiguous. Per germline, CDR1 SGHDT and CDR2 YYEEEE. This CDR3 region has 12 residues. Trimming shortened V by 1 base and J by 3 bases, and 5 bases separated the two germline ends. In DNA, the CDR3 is TGTGCCAGCAGCTTGAGCTACTACGAGCAGTACTTC. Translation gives CASSLSYYEQYF.

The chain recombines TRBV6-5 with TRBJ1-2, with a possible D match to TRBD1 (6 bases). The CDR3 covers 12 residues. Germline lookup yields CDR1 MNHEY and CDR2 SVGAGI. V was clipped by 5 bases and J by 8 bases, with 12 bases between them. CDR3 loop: CASSDGGQGYTF. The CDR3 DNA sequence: TGTGCCAGCAGTGACGGGGGGCAGGGCTACACCTTC.

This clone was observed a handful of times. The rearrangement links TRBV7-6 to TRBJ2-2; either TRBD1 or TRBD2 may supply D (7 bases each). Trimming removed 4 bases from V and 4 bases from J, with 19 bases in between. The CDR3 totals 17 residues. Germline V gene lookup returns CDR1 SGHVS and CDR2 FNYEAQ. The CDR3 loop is CASSSQGGPLSTGELFF. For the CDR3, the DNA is TGTGCCAGCAGCTCCCAGGGGGGGCCCCTGTCCACCGGGGAGCTGTTTTTT.

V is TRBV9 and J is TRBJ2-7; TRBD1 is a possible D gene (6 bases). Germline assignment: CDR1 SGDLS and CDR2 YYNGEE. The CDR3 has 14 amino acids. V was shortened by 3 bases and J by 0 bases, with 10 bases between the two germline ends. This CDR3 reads CASSADRYSYEQYF. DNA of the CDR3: TGTGCCAGCAGCGCCGACAGGTACTCCTACGAGCAGTACTTC.

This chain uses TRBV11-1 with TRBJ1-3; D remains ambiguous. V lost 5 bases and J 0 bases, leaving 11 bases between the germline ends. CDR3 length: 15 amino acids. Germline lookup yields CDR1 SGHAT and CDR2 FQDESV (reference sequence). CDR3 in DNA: TGTGCCAGCAGCCCCGGACTGAACTCTGGAAACACCATATATTTT. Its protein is CASSPGLNSGNTIYF. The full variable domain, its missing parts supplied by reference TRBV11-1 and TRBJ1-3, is EAEVAQSPRYKITEKSQAVAFWCDPISGHATLYWYRQILGQGPELLVQFQDESVVDDSQLPKDRFSAERLKGVDSTLKIQPAELGDSAMYLCASSPGLNSGNTIYFGEGSWLTVV.

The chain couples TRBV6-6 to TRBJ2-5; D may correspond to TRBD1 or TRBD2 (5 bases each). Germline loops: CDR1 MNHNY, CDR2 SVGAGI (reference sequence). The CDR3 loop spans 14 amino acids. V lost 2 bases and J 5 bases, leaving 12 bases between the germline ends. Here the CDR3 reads CASSYPGPGETQYF. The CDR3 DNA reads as TGTGCCAGCAGTTACCCGGGACCTGGGGAGACCCAGTACTTC.

CDR3 bases: TGTGCCAGCAGCTTAACGGGCGGGAGAAGATCAAACATTCAGTACTTC. This sequence encodes CASSLTGGRRSNIQYF. This chain uses TRBV7-9 with TRBJ2-4; TRBD2 matches 7 bases. Germline values: CDR1 SEHNR, CDR2 FQNEAQ (reference sequence). V lost 2 bases to trimming and J lost 6 bases; unmatched junction nucleotides: 10. The CDR3 covers 16 residues.

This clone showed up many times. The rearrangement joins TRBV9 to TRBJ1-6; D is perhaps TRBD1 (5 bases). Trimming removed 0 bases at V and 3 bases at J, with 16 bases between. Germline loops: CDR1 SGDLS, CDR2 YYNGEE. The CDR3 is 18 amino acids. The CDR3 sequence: CASSVGAMVGGYNSPLHF. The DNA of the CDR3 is TGTGCCAGCAGCGTAGGAGCAATGGTGGGGGGCTATAATTCACCCCTCCACTTT.

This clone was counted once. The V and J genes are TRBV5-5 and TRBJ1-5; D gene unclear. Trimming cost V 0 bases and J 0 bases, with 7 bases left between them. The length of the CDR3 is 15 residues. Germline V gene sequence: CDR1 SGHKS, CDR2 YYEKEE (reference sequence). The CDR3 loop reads CASSLADISNQPQHF. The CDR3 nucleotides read TGTGCCAGCAGCTTGGCAGACATTAGCAATCAGCCCCAGCATTTT.

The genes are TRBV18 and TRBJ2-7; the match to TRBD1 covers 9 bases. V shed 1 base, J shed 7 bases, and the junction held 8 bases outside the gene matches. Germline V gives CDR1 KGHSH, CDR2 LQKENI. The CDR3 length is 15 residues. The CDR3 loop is CASSPLGQGLGEQYF. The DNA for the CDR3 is TGTGCCAGCTCACCACTGGGACAGGGATTGGGGGAGCAGTACTTC. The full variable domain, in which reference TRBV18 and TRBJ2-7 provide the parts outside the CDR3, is NAGVMQNPRHLVRRRGQEARLRCSPMKGHSHVYWYRQLPEEGLKFMVYLQKENIIDESGMPKERFSAEFPKEGPSILRIQQVVRGDSAAYFCASSPLGQGLGEQYFGPGTRLTVT.

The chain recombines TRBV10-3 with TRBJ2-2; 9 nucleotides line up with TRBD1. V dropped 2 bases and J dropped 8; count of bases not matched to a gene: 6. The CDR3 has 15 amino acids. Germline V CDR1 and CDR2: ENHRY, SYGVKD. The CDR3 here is CAISEIQGAWGELFF. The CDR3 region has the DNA TGTGCCATCAGTGAGATACAGGGGGCGTGGGGGGAGCTGTTTTTT.

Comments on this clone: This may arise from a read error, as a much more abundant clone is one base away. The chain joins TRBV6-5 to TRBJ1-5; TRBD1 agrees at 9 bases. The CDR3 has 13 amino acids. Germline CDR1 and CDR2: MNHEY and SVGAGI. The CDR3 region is CAGSGTGNQPQHF. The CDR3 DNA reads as TGTGCCGGCAGCGGGACAGGGAATCAGCCCCAGCATTTT.

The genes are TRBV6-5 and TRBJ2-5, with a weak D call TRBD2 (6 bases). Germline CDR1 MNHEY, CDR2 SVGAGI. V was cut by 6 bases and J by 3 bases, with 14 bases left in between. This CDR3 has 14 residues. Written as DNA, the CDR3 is TGTGCCAGCAGGCCTTTGGGGGGTGAAGAGACCCAGTACTTC. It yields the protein CASRPLGGEETQYF.

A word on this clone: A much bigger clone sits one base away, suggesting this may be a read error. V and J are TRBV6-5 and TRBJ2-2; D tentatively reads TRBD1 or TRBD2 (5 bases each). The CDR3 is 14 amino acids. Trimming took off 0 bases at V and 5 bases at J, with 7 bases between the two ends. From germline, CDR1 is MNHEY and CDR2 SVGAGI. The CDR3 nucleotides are TGTGCCAGCAGTTACTCCGGGGCGACCGGGGAGCTGTTTTTT. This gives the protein CASSYSGATGELFF.

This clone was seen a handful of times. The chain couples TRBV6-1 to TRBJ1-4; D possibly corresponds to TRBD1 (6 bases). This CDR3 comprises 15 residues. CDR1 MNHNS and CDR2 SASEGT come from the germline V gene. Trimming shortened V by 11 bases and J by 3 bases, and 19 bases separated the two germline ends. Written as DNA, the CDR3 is TGTGCCTCCCGGGGGGGGGCCTGGGCTAATGAAAAACTGTTTTTT. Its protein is CASRGGAWANEKLFF.

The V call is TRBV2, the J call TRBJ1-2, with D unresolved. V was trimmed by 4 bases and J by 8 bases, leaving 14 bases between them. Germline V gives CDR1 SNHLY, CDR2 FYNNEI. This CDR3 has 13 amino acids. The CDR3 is CASSGQDSGGYTF. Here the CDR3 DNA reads TGTGCCAGCAGTGGGCAGGATTCTGGGGGCTACACCTTC.

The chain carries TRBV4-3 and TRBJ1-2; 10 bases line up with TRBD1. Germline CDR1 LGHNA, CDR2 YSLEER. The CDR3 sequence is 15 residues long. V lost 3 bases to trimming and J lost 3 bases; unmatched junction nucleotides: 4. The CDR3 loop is CASSQDRGEYYGYTF. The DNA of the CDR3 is TGCGCCAGCAGCCAGGACAGGGGGGAATACTATGGCTACACCTTC.

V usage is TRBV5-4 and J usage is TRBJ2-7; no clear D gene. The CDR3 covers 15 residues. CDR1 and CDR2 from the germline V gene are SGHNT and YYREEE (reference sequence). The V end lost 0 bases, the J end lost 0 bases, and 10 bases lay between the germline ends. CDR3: CASSLDQGSSYEQYF. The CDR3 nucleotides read TGTGCCAGCAGCTTGGATCAAGGGTCCTCCTACGAGCAGTACTTC.

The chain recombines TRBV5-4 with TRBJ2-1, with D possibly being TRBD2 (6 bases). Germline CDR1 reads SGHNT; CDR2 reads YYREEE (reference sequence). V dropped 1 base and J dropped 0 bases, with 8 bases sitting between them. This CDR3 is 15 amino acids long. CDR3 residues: CASSLSSGSYNEQFF. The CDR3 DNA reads TGTGCCAGCAGCTTGAGTAGCGGCTCCTACAATGAGCAGTTCTTC.

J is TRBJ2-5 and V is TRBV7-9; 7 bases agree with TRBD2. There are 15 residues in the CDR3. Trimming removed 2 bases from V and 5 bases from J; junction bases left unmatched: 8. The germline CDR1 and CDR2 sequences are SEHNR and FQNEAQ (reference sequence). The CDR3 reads CASSLMTGGRETQYF. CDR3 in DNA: TGTGCCAGCAGCTTAATGACGGGAGGAAGGGAGACCCAGTACTTC.